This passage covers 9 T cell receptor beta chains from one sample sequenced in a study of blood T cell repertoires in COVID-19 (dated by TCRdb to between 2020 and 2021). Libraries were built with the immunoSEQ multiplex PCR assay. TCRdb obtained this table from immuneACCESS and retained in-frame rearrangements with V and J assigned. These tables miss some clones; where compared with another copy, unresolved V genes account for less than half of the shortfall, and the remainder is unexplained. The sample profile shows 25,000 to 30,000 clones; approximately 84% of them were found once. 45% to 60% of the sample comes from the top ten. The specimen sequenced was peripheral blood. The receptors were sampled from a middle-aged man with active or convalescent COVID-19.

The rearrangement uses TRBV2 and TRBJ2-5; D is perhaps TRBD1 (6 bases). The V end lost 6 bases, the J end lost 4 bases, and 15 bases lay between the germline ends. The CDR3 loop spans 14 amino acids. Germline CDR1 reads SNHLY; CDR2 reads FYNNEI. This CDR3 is CASRENRDRETQYF. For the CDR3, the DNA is TGTGCCAGCAGGGAAAACAGGGACCGAGAGACCCAGTACTTC. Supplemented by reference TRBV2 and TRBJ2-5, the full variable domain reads EPEVTQTPSHQVTQMGQEVILRCVPISNHLYFYWYRQILGQKVEFLVSFYNNEISEKSEIFDDQFSVERPDGSNFTLKIRSTKLEDSAMYFCASRENRDRETQYFGPGTRLLVL.

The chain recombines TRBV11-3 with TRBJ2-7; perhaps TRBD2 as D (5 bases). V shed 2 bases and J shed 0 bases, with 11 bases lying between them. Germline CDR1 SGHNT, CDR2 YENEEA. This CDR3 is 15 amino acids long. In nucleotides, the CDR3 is TGTGCCAGCAGCTTAATCGATGCGGGCTCCTACGAGCAGTACTTC. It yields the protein CASSLIDAGSYEQYF.

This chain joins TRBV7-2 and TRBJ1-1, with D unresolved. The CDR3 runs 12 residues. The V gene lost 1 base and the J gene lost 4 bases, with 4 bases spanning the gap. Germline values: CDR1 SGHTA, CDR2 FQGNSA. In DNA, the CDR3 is TGTGCCAGCAGCTTAGTATTCACTGAAGCTTTCTTT. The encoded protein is CASSLVFTEAFF.

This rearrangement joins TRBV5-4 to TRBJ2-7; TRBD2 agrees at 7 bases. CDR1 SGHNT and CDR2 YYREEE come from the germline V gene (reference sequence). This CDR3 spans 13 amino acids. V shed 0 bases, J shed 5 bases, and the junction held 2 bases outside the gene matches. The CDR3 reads CASSLGLANEQYF. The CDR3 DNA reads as TGTGCCAGCAGCTTGGGACTAGCTAACGAGCAGTACTTC.

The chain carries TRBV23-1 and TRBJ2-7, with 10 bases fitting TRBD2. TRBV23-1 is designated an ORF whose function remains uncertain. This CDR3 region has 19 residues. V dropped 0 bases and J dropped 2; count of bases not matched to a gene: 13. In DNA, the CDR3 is TGCGCCAGCAGTCAATCCGATTTAGCGGGAGGCTCTTCAACCTACGAGCAGTACTTC. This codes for CASSQSDLAGGSSTYEQYF.

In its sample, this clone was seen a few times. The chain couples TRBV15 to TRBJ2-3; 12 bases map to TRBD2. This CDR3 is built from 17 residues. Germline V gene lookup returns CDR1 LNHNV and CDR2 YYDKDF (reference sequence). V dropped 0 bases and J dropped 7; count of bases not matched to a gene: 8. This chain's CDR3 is CATSRELAGGRRNTQYF. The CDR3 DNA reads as TGTGCCACCAGCAGAGAGCTAGCGGGGGGGCGTAGGAATACGCAGTATTTT.

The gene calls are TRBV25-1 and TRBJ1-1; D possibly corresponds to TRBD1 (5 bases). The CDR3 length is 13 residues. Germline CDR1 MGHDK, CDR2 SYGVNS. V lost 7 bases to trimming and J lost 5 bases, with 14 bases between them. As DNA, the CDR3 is TGTGCCAGCATGGGAAGGGGAGGTACTGAAGCTTTCTTT. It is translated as CASMGRGGTEAFF.

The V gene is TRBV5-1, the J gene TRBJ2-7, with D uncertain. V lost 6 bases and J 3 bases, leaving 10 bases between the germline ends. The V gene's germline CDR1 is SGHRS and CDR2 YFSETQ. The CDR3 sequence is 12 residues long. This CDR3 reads CASNLLIYEQYF. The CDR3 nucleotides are TGCGCCAGCAACCTGCTAATCTACGAGCAGTACTTC. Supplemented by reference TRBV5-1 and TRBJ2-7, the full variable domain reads KAGVTQTPRYLIKTRGQQVTLSCSPISGHRSVSWYQQTPGQGLQFLFEYFSETQRNKGNFPGRFSGRQFSNSRSEMNVSTLELGDSALYLCASNLLIYEQYFGPGTRLTVT.

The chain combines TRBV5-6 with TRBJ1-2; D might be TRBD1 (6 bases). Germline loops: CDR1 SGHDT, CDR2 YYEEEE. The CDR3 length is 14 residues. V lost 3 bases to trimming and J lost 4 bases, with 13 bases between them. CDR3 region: CASSSRQGTYGYTF. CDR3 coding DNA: TGTGCCAGCAGCTCCCGCCAGGGGACCTATGGCTACACCTTC.